This T cell receptor beta chain comes out of a study of graft-versus-host responses after intestinal transplantation. The study's findings and limits: GvH clone levels peaked in circulation, and this peak was associated with early post-transplant HvG declines. In patients with graft-donor T cell macrochimerism, allograft graft-versus-host to host-versus-graft clonal ratios were high.

Some clones are missing from TCRdb's copy, which holds only in-frame ones; the method was immunoSEQ multiplex PCR. The table records 30,000 to 45,000 clones, 85% to 95% of them present only once. A word on this clone: Its target is not known.

Germline CDR1 is LGHNA and CDR2 is YSLEER. This CDR3 spans 15 amino acids. V trimming: 3 bases; J trimming: 2 bases; junction bases outside the gene matches: 4. The receptor's source is a human donor who was the organ donor for an intestinal transplant. This chain connects TRBV4-3 to TRBJ2-5, with 9 bases identical to TRBD1. The sequenced sample was unstimulated CD8+ T cells sorted from spleen or lymph node cells, obtained before transplant. CDR3 in DNA: TGCGCCAGCAGCCAGGGGACAGGGTCACAAGAGACCCAGTACTTC. Its translation is CASSQGTGSQETQYF.